Listed below are T cell receptor beta chains from one sample, sequenced in a study of Graves' ophthalmopathy and Graves' hyperthyroidism. TCRdb reanalysed the multiplex PCR reads using MiXCR and keeps one entry per CDR3 protein. This sample yields fewer than 600,000 distinct CDR3 sequences, of which roughly 14% are seen a single time; about a tenth belongs to the top ten. The sequenced sample was blood. The receptors were sampled from a woman younger than 45 with Graves' ophthalmopathy. The CDR3 runs from the conserved cysteine through the conserved F or W. The D gene is left open where the match is weak. Not every row has a clone size; where given, it reads once, few, many or a size class.

>TRBJ2-7|TRBV7-2|TRBD1|once
TGTGCCAGCACCCGCAGGGGGAGATCCGAGCAGTACTTC
CASTRRGRSEQYF
>TRBJ2-5|TRBV6-1|TRBD2|many
TGTGCCAGCCAGGTCCGGGGGGTGGAGACCCAGTACTTC
CASQVRGVETQYF
>TRBJ2-7|TRBV29-1|TRBD1|many
TGCAGCGTTGGGGGCTTACAGGGGACCGCCTACGAGCAGTACTTC
CSVGGLQGTAYEQYF
>TRBJ2-5|TRBV5-5|NA|many
TGTGCCAGCAGCTTAATCACGGGGAGTGGAGGAGAGACCCAGTACTTC
CASSLITGSGGETQYF
>TRBJ1-3|TRBV3-1|NA|few
TGTGCCAGCAGCAAGGTGTCGGGGCACACCATATATTTT
CASSKVSGHTIYF
>TRBJ2-7|TRBV12-3/TRBV12-4|NA|many
TGTGCCAGCAGTTTAGCGGTGTTTATAGCGGCGGGTAGTACTTCCTACGAGCAGTACTTC
CASSLAVFIAAGSTSYEQYF
>TRBJ2-5|TRBV29-1|NA|many
TGCAGCGTTTACAGGGTCGGGGAGACCCAGTACTTC
CSVYRVGETQYF
>TRBJ2-5|TRBV30|TRBD1|many
TGTGCCTATCGCAGGGACAGGGGGCCAGAGACCCAGTACTTC
CAYRRDRGPETQYF
>TRBJ2-2|TRBV6-2/TRBV6-3|NA|many
TGTGCCAGCAGTTCTACCCGGCCATTGAACACCGGGGAGCTGTTTTTT
CASSSTRPLNTGELFF
>TRBJ2-7|TRBV9|NA|NA
TGTGCCAGCAGCCGCACTAGGGACACCTACGAGCAGTACTTC
CASSRTRDTYEQYF
>TRBJ2-7|TRBV5-1|TRBD1|few
TGCGCCAGCAGTTCCGGGACAGGGAGCGAGCAGTACTTC
CASSSGTGSEQYF
>TRBJ2-7|TRBV18|NA|few
TGTGCCAGCTCACAAGAGGACTACGAGCAGTACTTC
CASSQEDYEQYF
>TRBJ1-2|TRBV7-2|TRBD1|many
TGTGCCAGCAGCTCCCAGGGGGCGATCTATGGCTACACCTTC
CASSSQGAIYGYTF
>TRBJ1-2|TRBV7-2|TRBD1|NA
TGTGCCAGCAGCCGGACAGGGTCTGGGGGCTACACCTTC
CASSRTGSGGYTF
>TRBJ1-1|TRBV5-1|NA|few
TGCGCCAGCAGCTTGAGTGTGCAGGGCACTGAAGCTTTCTTT
CASSLSVQGTEAFF
>TRBJ2-7|TRBV12-3/TRBV12-4|NA|many
TGTGCCAGCAGTCCCTACCAGGACGGTTACGAGCAGTACTTC
CASSPYQDGYEQYF
>TRBJ1-2|TRBV10-3|NA|many
TGTGCCATCAAAGGAGGAATCTATGGCTACACCTTC
CAIKGGIYGYTF
>TRBJ1-1|TRBV6-1|TRBD1|many
TGTGCCAGCAGTGAAGGGGACAGGTTTCAGGACACTGAAGCTTTCTTT
CASSEGDRFQDTEAFF
>TRBJ1-1|TRBV7-3|NA|few
TGTGCCAGCAGCTTAACCCCCAGGGGAAGGACTGAAGCTTTCTTT
CASSLTPRGRTEAFF
>TRBJ1-6|TRBV12-3/TRBV12-4|NA|many
TGTGCCAGCAGTTCAGGACGGACCAGCTCCTATAATTCACCCCTCCACTTT
CASSSGRTSSYNSPLHF
>TRBJ2-3|TRBV4-2|NA|few
TGTGCCAGCAGCCAAGTGGGGGGTTTTGGCGTTGCAGATACGCAGTATTTT
CASSQVGGFGVADTQYF
>TRBJ1-2|TRBV9|NA|many
TGTGCCAGCAGCGTAAGGGAAAGCGAGTTCGGCTACACCTTC
CASSVRESEFGYTF
>TRBJ2-6|TRBV20-1|NA|many
TGCAGTGCCAGCCCGACGGACCTCACGGGCTCTGGGGCCAACGTCCTGACTTTC
CSASPTDLTGSGANVLTF
>TRBJ2-7|TRBV11-2|TRBD2|many
TGTGCCAGCAGTTACCTAGCGGGGGGGTCGTACGAGCAGTACTTC
CASSYLAGGSYEQYF
>TRBJ2-7|TRBV18|TRBD1|few
TGTGCCAGCTCACCCCTGAGTCCGGGACAGGGGGCTGGGGTGCAGTACTTC
CASSPLSPGQGAGVQYF
>TRBJ1-2|TRBV28|NA|many
TGTGCCAGCACTCCCATCCAGGCAGCCTTGATTTATGGCTACACCTTC
CASTPIQAALIYGYTF
>TRBJ1-2|TRBV20-1|NA|many
TGCAGTGCCGAAAGGCCTGGGGACCGAGATGGCTACACCTTC
CSAERPGDRDGYTF
>TRBJ1-1|TRBV28|NA|NA
TGTGCCAGCAGTTTGAGCAGGGCGAGGACTGAATCTTTCTTT
CASSLSRARTESFF
>TRBJ1-2|TRBV3-1|NA|many
TGTGCCAGCAGCCAAGATCGGCAAAACTATGGCTACACCTTC
CASSQDRQNYGYTF
>TRBJ2-2|TRBV9|TRBD2|many
TGTGCCAGCAGCCTCGGGGGGGGAACAAACACCGGGGAGCTGTTTTTT
CASSLGGGTNTGELFF
>TRBJ1-2|TRBV5-1|TRBD1|many
TGCGCCAGCAGCTTGGCCCCCCGGGACAGGGGGTATGGCTACACCTTC
CASSLAPRDRGYGYTF
>TRBJ1-3|TRBV11-1|NA|few
TGTGCCAGCGGGAAAGGTGCCACCCCGCTTTCTGGAAACACCATATATTTT
CASGKGATPLSGNTIYF
>TRBJ2-5|TRBV28|NA|NA
TGTGCCAGCAGCCCCGGAAGCTTGGGCCAAGAGAGCAAGTACTTC
CASSPGSLGQESKYF
>TRBJ2-5|TRBV6-5|NA|many
TGTGCCAGCAGTTACGTCGGGACCAAGACCCAGTACTTC
CASSYVGTKTQYF
>TRBJ1-2|TRBV6-5|NA|NA
TGTGCCAGCAGTTATTCGTCAACCGGGGCTAACTATGGCTACACCTTC
CASSYSSTGANYGYTF
>TRBJ1-2|TRBV12-3/TRBV12-4|NA|few
TGTGCCAGCAGTCCACAGCCCATAGCTAGCTATGGCTACACCTTC
CASSPQPIASYGYTF
>TRBJ2-5|TRBV18|TRBD1|few
TGTGCCAGCTCACCCTACCGGGACAGTGAGACCCAGTACTTC
CASSPYRDSETQYF
>TRBJ1-1|TRBV6-5|NA|many
TGTGCCAGCAGTTCGAGGGCGAACACTGAAGCTTTCTTT
CASSSRANTEAFF
>TRBJ1-1|TRBV7-8|TRBD1|many
TGTGCCAGCAGCTTACGTTCTGGACAGGGGGCTGAAGCTTTCTTT
CASSLRSGQGAEAFF
>TRBJ1-5|TRBV6-1|NA|NA
TGTGCCAGCAGTCCCCCGAATCAGCCCAAGCATTTT
CASSPPNQPKHF
>TRBJ1-1|TRBV6-5|NA|many
TGTGCCAGCAGTTACAAGGTGGGGCTTTGGTACACTGAAGCTTTCTTT
CASSYKVGLWYTEAFF
>TRBJ1-2|TRBV2|NA|many
TGTGCCAGCAGTTCCGACATGGACTATGGCTACACCTTC
CASSSDMDYGYTF
>TRBJ2-4|TRBV28|NA|many
TGTGCCAGCAGTTCCAGGCAGACACTTGTGGACATTCAGTACTTC
CASSSRQTLVDIQYF
>TRBJ1-6|TRBV27|NA|NA
TGTGCCAGCAGTTTCGACAGGCGGGGTTCACCCCTCAACTTT
CASSFDRRGSPLNF
>TRBJ1-2|TRBV20-1|TRBD1|many
TGCAGTGCTAACCCACAGGGGGAGCGGAGTGGCTACACCTTC
CSANPQGERSGYTF
>TRBJ1-5|TRBV28|TRBD1|many
TGTGCCAGCAGTCACGGCGGGAGGGGGCCTGATCAGCCCCAGCATTTT
CASSHGGRGPDQPQHF
>TRBJ1-1|TRBV30|NA|many
TGTGCCTGGACGTTGACACCTTTGAACACTGAAGCTTTCTTT
CAWTLTPLNTEAFF
>TRBJ1-1|TRBV12-3/TRBV12-4|NA|many
TGTGCCAGCAGTTTGGTAGGGATGAACACTGAAGCTTTCTTT
CASSLVGMNTEAFF
>TRBJ2-7|TRBV6-1|NA|many
TGTGCCAGCAGTGTTGAACAGGGCCAAGAGCAGTACTTC
CASSVEQGQEQYF
>TRBJ2-4|TRBV11-2|TRBD2|NA
TGTGCCAGCAGCTTAACCCCGACTAGCGGGGGAAAAAACATTCAGTACTTC
CASSLTPTSGGKNIQYF
>TRBJ2-6|TRBV12-3/TRBV12-4|TRBD2|many
TGTGCCGGCAGTTTAAGGGCGGGAGGGCCACCTGGGGCCAACGTCCTGACTTTC
CAGSLRAGGPPGANVLTF
>TRBJ1-1|TRBV28|TRBD1|many
TGTGCCAGCAGAAGGGGGCTGATGAACACTGAAGCTTTCTTT
CASRRGLMNTEAFF
>TRBJ2-7|TRBV29-1|TRBD2|many
TGCAGCGTTCTGCCTAGCGGGAGCCCCTCCTACGAGCAGTACTTC
CSVLPSGSPSYEQYF
>TRBJ2-7|TRBV6-1|NA|many
TGTGCCAGCAGTGAACCACCGGGGTTGGTGGGGTCCTACGAGCAGTACTTC
CASSEPPGLVGSYEQYF